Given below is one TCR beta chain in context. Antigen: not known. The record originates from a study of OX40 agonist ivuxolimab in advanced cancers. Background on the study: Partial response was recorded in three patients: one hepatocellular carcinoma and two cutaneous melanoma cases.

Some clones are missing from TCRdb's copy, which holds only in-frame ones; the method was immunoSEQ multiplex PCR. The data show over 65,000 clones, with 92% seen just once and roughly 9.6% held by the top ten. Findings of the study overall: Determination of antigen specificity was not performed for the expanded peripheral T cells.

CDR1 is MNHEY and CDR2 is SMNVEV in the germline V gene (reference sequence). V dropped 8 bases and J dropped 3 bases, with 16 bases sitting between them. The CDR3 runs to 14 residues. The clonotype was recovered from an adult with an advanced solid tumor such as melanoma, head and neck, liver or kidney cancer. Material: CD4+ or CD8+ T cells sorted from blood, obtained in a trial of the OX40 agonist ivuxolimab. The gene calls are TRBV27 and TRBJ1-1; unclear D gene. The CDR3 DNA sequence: TGTGCCAGCGGCATCATTGGTGGTTACACTGAAGCTTTCTTT. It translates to CASGIIGGYTEAFF.